The T cell receptor (beta chain) described here comes from a study of shared clonotypes between healthy human individuals. Study-wide results and caveats: The diversity represented, both genetic and in exposure history, was limited by few donors.

This CDR3 is built from 14 residues. Germline values: CDR1 GTSNPN, CDR2 SVGIG (reference sequence). Trimming removed 1 base from V and 6 bases from J, with 16 bases in between. Only in-frame clones appear in the TCRdb table, and some are missing; sequencing was by immunoSEQ multiplex PCR. Of more than 2 million clones listed, approximately 92% are singletons. CD45RO-negative CD8 cells positively selected for CCR7 made up the naive population, which excluded terminally differentiated effector memory CD45RA+ cells. Concerning this clone itself: What it recognizes is unknown.

This clonotype originated in a man aged 18 to 29 in good health. Some clones in this sample may be carry-over from other donors' samples. The sample comprised naive CD8+ T cells from PBMCs. The J gene is TRBJ2-7, the V gene TRBV30, with D possibly being TRBD1 or TRBD2 (6 bases each). The CDR3 loop reads CAWSGTAGYREQYF. For the CDR3, the DNA is TGTGCCTGGAGTGGGACAGCGGGTTATCGCGAGCAGTACTTC.